This TCR beta chain was found in a study of blood T cells in healthy people across ages (dated by TCRdb to 2013 to 2016). Turning to the overall study: In model experiments, template switching captured about one uniquely barcoded TCR beta cDNA molecule for every two T cells. To avoid experimental bias, donors of different ages were spread randomly across the sequencing lanes. Using the same blood draw, the study looked at two additional independent replicas of 1 million unique cDNA reads for two donors, one aged 18 to 30 and the other aged 80 or older. The donors were split into four age groups: young (average 16 years), middle-aged (roughly 42), aged (more than 60) and long-lived (under 90). Using deep sequencing normalized with unique cDNA molecular identifiers, the study measured how TCR beta repertoire diversity changes with age.

The donors were 40 or so Caucasian individuals from Russia, aged 6 to 90 years, who were systemically healthy. Roughly 10 milliliters of peripheral blood were collected from each donor into EDTA-treated Vacutainer tubes. Ficoll-Paque density-gradient centrifugation was used to isolate PBMCs, with at least 7 million obtained per sample. Trizol reagent was used to extract total RNA from PBMCs, with at least 5 micrograms per sample. For every donor, flow cytometry on a PBMC aliquot measured the percentage of naive CD45RAhigh/CD27high T cells. Worth noting for this clonotype: The target of this receptor is not known. It has no much larger one-base neighbor in the sample; base qualities were not kept.

Broad study findings and their caveats: Compared with the aged group, more naive CD4+ T cells, fewer expanded clones and increased TCR diversity were shown by the long-lived group, suggesting age selection. Bulk unsorted PBMC profiling prevented conclusive comparison of naive and antigen-experienced compartments. Estimates of total diversity based on one million sequenced T cells were regarded as lower bounds and as underestimates. As age increased, observed TCR beta diversity per million T cells dropped in a roughly linear way, and a significant reduction was already evident by age 40. The CMV infection status of donors was not known, potentially confounding age-related changes in expanded clonotypes. A strong correlation was found between observed TCR beta diversity and the percentage of naive T cells measured by flow cytometry.

The CDR3, from cysteine to phenylalanine, totals 16 residues. Only CDR3 DNA remains: 48 bases, in frame from the first base. V is pared back by 0 bases and J by 0 bases, with 13 bases lying between the germline termini. Based on the germline V gene, the CDR1 and CDR2 sequences are SGHRS and YFSETQ. The protocol used for the library was 5' RACE. The sequencer was an Illumina HiSeq 2500. The second PCR ran for roughly 7 to 12 cycles and used a J-beta primer mix along with a sample-barcoded 5' primer. Each TCR beta cDNA molecule received a unique molecular identifier from a template-switch 5' adaptor carrying 12 random nucleotides. Each sample yielded at least 2.5 million CDR3-containing paired-end reads. The Mint cDNA synthesis kit, primed by a TRBC-specific oligonucleotide, was used to synthesize first-strand cDNA from all RNA. After uracil-DNA glycosylase treatment, a first 18-cycle PCR used universal primers M1SS and BC2_uni_R on all cDNA. Concerning the study's data processing: Normalization of each sample was performed by random selection of 1 million high-quality reads, each carrying a distinct molecular identifier. Reads with shared molecular identifiers were discarded instead of being binned into consensus sequences. MiTCR, set to a Q25 quality threshold and the strictest error-elimination algorithm, was used for CDR3 identification, clonotype clustering and error correction. A nonparametric unseen species model with Euler transformation was used to estimate lower-bound total TCR beta diversity. The public reads were reprocessed in TCRdb via fastp at Q25 and MiXCR, keeping in-frame beta chains. Every distinct CDR3 protein forms one entry, paired with its most common genes and DNA. Clone size and V and J calls follow TCRdb, not the original study. This sample lists 1.5 million to 2 million distinct CDR3 sequences; roughly a third were detected once. 11% of the sample is taken by the ten largest.

What was sequenced was blood. The receptor was isolated from a woman in her thirties in good health. The chain links TRBV5-1 with TRBJ2-7; matching of 6 bases hints at TRBD2 as the D gene. The base sequence is TGCGCCAGCAGCTTGGGGGACGCGGGGAGCTCCTACGAGCAGTACTTC. It codes for CASSLGDAGSSYEQYF.